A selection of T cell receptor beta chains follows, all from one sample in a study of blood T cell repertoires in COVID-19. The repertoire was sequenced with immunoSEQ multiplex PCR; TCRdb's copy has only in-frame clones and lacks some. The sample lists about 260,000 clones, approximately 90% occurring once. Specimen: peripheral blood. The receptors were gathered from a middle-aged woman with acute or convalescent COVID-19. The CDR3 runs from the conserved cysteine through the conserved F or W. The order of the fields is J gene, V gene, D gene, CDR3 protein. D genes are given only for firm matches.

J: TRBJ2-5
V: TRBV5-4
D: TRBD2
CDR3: CASSLDLAGAIQETQYF

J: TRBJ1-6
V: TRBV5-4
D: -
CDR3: CASSLQAPANSPLHF

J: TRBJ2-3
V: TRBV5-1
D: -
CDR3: CASSRSGYTQYF

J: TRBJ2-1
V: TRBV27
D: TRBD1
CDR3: CATGQGAGYNEQFF

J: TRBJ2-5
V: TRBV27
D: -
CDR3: CASSLNLGTAGIQTQYF

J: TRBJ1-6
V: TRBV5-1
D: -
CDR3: CASKLGSGDNSPLHF

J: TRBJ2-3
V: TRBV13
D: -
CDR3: CASSSSVRFSDTQYF

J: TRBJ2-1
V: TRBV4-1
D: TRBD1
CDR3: CASSPRTGFPYNEQFF

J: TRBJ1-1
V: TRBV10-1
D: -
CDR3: CASSVDSGNTEAFF

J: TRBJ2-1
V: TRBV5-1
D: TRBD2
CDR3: CASRGLAGGSSYNEQFF

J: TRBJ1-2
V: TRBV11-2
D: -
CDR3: CASSLDYRVGLGGNYGYTF

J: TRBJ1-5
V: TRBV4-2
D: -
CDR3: CASSQRGSNQPQHF